A selection of T cell receptor beta chains follows, all from one sample in a study of T cells in Graves' hyperthyroidism and ophthalmopathy. TCRdb reanalysed the multiplex PCR reads using MiXCR and keeps one entry per CDR3 protein. The repertoire consists of nearly 750,000 distinct CDR3 sequences, with around 40% occurring once and the leading ten covering around 30%. The sequenced sample consisted of blood. These receptors were collected from a woman aged 40 to 50 with Graves' hyperthyroidism. CDR3s include the opening cysteine and the closing phenylalanine or tryptophan.

TRBV6-5,TRBJ1-2,CASSYSNYGYTF
TRBV15,TRBJ1-2,CATSGPEGLYKPSGYGYTF
TRBV11-2,TRBJ1-6,CASSLRGAYNSPLHF
TRBV7-9,TRBJ1-3,CASSSDRENLF
TRBV2,TRBJ2-6,CASSLTSGQGGYSGANVLTF
TRBV15,TRBJ1-2,CATSEGPLRGYTF
TRBV4-3,TRBJ2-2,CASSQEPTGGTGELFF
TRBV7-2,TRBJ1-4,CASSEVMGGYEKLFF
TRBV29-1,TRBJ1-2,CSTRGRDYGYTF
TRBV6-5,TRBJ2-7,CASSTPDSYEQYF
TRBV7-9,TRBJ2-1,CASSLAGRNEQFF
TRBV6-5,TRBJ1-5,CASSTYRGNQPQHF
TRBV20-1,TRBJ1-5,CSAPRSAGQKYSNQPQHF
TRBV3-1,TRBJ2-7,CASKRSGGAYEQYF
TRBV7-9,TRBJ2-7,CASSKVTGADEQYF
TRBV20-1,TRBJ2-7,CSAKGNREQYF
TRBV5-4,TRBJ2-2,CASSDRQGRTGELFF
TRBV15,TRBJ1-5,CATSRVGGRIDPGQPQHF
TRBV2,TRBJ1-3,CASSLSYSGTAGNTIYF
TRBV25-1,TRBJ2-7,CASSSRNAYEQYF
TRBV7-2,TRBJ1-3,CASSSRKLLGNTIYF
TRBV7-9,TRBJ2-7,CASSWGGMYF
TRBV5-6,TRBJ2-5,CASSYIGTLGETQYF
TRBV19,TRBJ1-2,CASSIGEHYGYTF
TRBV20-1,TRBJ1-2,CSAPSAGNSYYGYTF
TRBV9,TRBJ2-2,CASSVEGLLASGTGELFF
TRBV5-5,TRBJ2-7,CASSFRLTRPSSYEQYF
TRBV7-9,TRBJ1-1,CATMGTEAFF
TRBV29-1,TRBJ1-2,CSVGAGGTYGYTF
TRBV6-5,TRBJ1-4,CASTPWTAEKLFF
TRBV7-2,TRBJ2-5,CASSDWGVETQYF
TRBV15,TRBJ1-1,CATSRAGRGAFF
TRBV12-3/TRBV12-4,TRBJ2-3,CASSLGQDTDTQYF
TRBV4-2,TRBJ1-3,CASSPSTTNSGNTIYF